These T cell receptor beta chains were read from a single sample in a study of blood T cell repertoires in COVID-19. Clones were sequenced by immunoSEQ multiplex PCR, and TCRdb holds only the in-frame ones, with some missing. This table holds around 160,000 clones, 80% found once. The specimen sequenced was peripheral blood. The receptor source for this set is a man aged 60-69 years with active or convalescent COVID-19. The CDR3 runs from the conserved cysteine through the conserved F or W. The D gene is left open where the match is weak. Size is stated for part of the rows, as once, few or many counts, or as a class when the clone is expanded.

>TRBV28|TRBJ1-5|NA|NA
CASSSEDQPQHF
TGTGCCAGCAGTTCCGAGGATCAGCCCCAGCATTTT
>TRBV5-5|TRBJ2-5|NA|NA
CASSRGQYQETQYF
TGTGCCAGCAGCCGAGGACAGTACCAAGAGACCCAGTACTTC
>TRBV1|TRBJ2-1|once|NA
CTSSLTEREGNEQFF
TGCACCAGCAGTCTCACGGAGCGGGAGGGCAATGAGCAGTTCTTC
>TRBV5-4|TRBJ2-1|NA|TRBD2
CASSKGLAGGGSYNEQFF
TGTGCCAGCAGCAAGGGACTAGCGGGAGGGGGCTCTTACAATGAGCAGTTCTTC
>TRBV15|TRBJ2-1|many|NA
CATSRDIPQGPNNEQFF
TGTGCCACCAGCAGAGATATCCCCCAGGGGCCCAACAATGAGCAGTTCTTC
>TRBV18|TRBJ1-5|NA|TRBD1
CASSVGQGPQHF
TGTGCCAGCTCTGTCGGACAGGGCCCCCAGCATTTT
>TRBV5-1|TRBJ1-2|NA|NA
CASSLAPWERGYTF
TGCGCCAGCAGCTTGGCTCCCTGGGAGAGAGGCTACACCTTC
>TRBV30|TRBJ2-7|few|NA
CAWSVRGYEQYF
TGTGCCTGGAGTGTACGAGGCTACGAGCAGTACTTC
>TRBV5-1|TRBJ1-4|NA|NA
CASSRWGGGGEKLFF
TGCGCCAGCAGCCGATGGGGAGGGGGAGGTGAAAAACTGTTTTTT
>TRBV7-2|TRBJ1-1|NA|TRBD1
CASSSGQGLPEAFF
TGTGCCAGCAGCTCTGGACAGGGTCTCCCTGAAGCTTTCTTT
>TRBV7-2|TRBJ2-7|NA|NA
CASSDKWGPYEQYF
TGTGCCAGCAGCGATAAATGGGGGCCTTACGAGCAGTACTTC
>TRBV19|TRBJ2-3|NA|TRBD2
CASSNRTSGGDTQYF
TGTGCCAGTAGTAACCGGACTAGCGGGGGAGATACGCAGTATTTT
>TRBV18|TRBJ1-1|NA|TRBD1
CASSPEGQGYTEAFF
TGTGCCAGCTCACCTGAGGGACAGGGTTACACTGAAGCTTTCTTT
>TRBV6-5|TRBJ1-3|NA|TRBD1
CASRGTVGNTIYF
TGTGCCAGCAGGGGGACAGTTGGAAACACCATATATTTT
>TRBV3-1/TRBV3-2|TRBJ2-7|NA|NA
CASSQIGGWEQYF
TGTGCCAGCAGCCAGATTGGAGGTTGGGAGCAGTACTTC
>TRBV7-2|TRBJ1-4|NA|NA
CASSYNRGNEKLFF
TGTGCCAGCAGCTACAATCGGGGGAATGAAAAACTGTTTTTT
>TRBV15|TRBJ2-1|NA|NA
CATSRGGSNEQFF
TGTGCCACCAGCAGGGGCGGGTCCAATGAGCAGTTCTTC
>TRBV19|TRBJ1-2|NA|TRBD1
CASDDRGAGYTF
TGTGCCAGTGACGACAGGGGGGCTGGCTACACCTTC
>TRBV11-3|TRBJ2-1|NA|TRBD1
CASSLEVLFYRGSGNEQFF
TGTGCCAGCAGCTTAGAAGTGTTGTTTTACAGGGGTAGTGGGAATGAGCAGTTCTTC
>TRBV28|TRBJ1-5|NA|NA
CASSLIPGEQPQHF
TGTGCCAGCAGTTTAATCCCAGGGGAACAGCCCCAGCATTTT
>TRBV2|TRBJ2-1|NA|TRBD2
CASSKAASGAYNEQFF
TGTGCCAGCAGCAAAGCGGCTAGCGGGGCCTACAATGAGCAGTTCTTC
>TRBV12-5|TRBJ2-2|NA|TRBD1
CASGPGQVAGELFF
TGTGCTAGTGGTCCGGGACAGGTGGCCGGGGAGCTGTTTTTT
>TRBV5-1|TRBJ2-7|NA|NA
CASSFRQDYEQYF
TGCGCCAGCAGCTTTAGACAGGACTACGAGCAGTACTTC
>TRBV18|TRBJ2-1|once|NA
CASSPPGDHRQFF
TGTGCCAGCTCACCCCCGGGAGATCACAGGCAGTTCTTC
>TRBV23-1|TRBJ1-3|once|TRBD1
CASSRDRGPPGNTIYF
TGCGCCAGCAGTCGGGACAGGGGGCCACCTGGAAACACCATATATTTT
>TRBV6-5|TRBJ2-7|NA|TRBD2
CASKGGSYEQYF
TGTGCCAGTAAGGGCGGGAGCTACGAGCAGTACTTC
>TRBV18|TRBJ2-2|NA|NA
CASSPTATNTGELFF
TGTGCCAGCTCACCCACAGCTACGAACACCGGGGAGCTGTTTTTT
>TRBV5-1|TRBJ2-7|NA|TRBD1
CASSLVGTVTYEQYF
TGCGCCAGCAGCTTGGTAGGGACAGTAACCTACGAGCAGTACTTC
>TRBV7-2|TRBJ1-1|NA|NA
CASSSQGNLNTEAFF
TGTGCCAGCAGCTCACAGGGAAACCTGAACACTGAAGCTTTCTTT
>TRBV11-2|TRBJ1-2|NA|TRBD1
CASSFRTGAPYGYTF
TGTGCCAGCAGCTTCAGGACAGGGGCCCCCTATGGCTACACCTTC
>TRBV6-6|TRBJ1-1|NA|NA
CASMLTRLSPEAFF
TGTGCCAGCATGTTGACACGGTTAAGCCCTGAAGCTTTCTTT
>TRBV19|TRBJ2-7|NA|NA
CASSLTRGAYYEQYF
TGTGCCAGTAGTCTTACTCGCGGGGCCTACTACGAGCAGTACTTC
>TRBV5-5|TRBJ1-5|NA|NA
CASSLEGQGIGNQPQHF
TGTGCCAGCAGCTTGGAAGGGCAGGGCATAGGCAATCAGCCCCAGCATTTT
>TRBV30|TRBJ1-1|NA|NA
CAWSARGGVNMNTEAFF
TGTGCCTGGAGCGCCCGAGGAGGGGTAAACATGAACACTGAAGCTTTCTTT
>TRBV30|TRBJ2-1|NA|NA
CAWSGNPQREQFF
TGTGCCTGGAGCGGGAACCCCCAGAGGGAGCAGTTCTTC
>TRBV9|TRBJ2-2|NA|TRBD1
CASGDSSINPTGELFF
TGTGCCAGCGGGGACAGTTCGATTAATCCCACCGGGGAGCTGTTTTTT
>TRBV7-2|TRBJ1-1|NA|NA
CASSSMTGTEAFF
TGTGCCAGCAGCTCTATGACAGGCACTGAAGCTTTCTTT
>TRBV30|TRBJ1-1|NA|NA
CAWSVGGADTEAFF
TGTGCCTGGAGTGTTGGCGGGGCGGACACTGAAGCTTTCTTT
>TRBV27|TRBJ1-1|NA|TRBD1
CASIDRGSTEAFF
TGTGCCAGCATCGACAGGGGAAGCACTGAAGCTTTCTTT
>TRBV7-9|TRBJ2-3|many|TRBD1
CASSSHRGFQRQYF
TGTGCCAGCAGCTCCCACAGGGGTTTCCAGCGGCAGTATTTT
>TRBV11-3|TRBJ2-7|NA|NA
CASSLGYGGRREQYF
TGTGCCAGCAGCTTAGGTTACGGAGGAAGGCGCGAGCAGTACTTC